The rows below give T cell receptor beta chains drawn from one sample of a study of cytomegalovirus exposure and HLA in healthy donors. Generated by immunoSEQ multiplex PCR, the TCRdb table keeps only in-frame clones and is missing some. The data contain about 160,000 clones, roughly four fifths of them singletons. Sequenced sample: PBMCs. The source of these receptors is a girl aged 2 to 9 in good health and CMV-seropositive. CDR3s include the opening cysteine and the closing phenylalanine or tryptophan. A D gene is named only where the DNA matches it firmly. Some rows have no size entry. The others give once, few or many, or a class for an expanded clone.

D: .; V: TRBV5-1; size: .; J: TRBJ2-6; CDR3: CASSSIRQPGANVLTF; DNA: TGCGCCAGCAGCTCAATAAGACAGCCTGGGGCCAACGTCCTGACTTTC
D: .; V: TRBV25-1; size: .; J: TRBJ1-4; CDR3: CASSELTRRGEKLFF; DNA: TGTGCCAGCAGTGAACTTACCCGGAGGGGCGAAAAACTGTTTTTT
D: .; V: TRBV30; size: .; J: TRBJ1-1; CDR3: CAWSPRNTEAFF; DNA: TGTGCCTGGAGCCCCAGGAACACTGAAGCTTTCTTT
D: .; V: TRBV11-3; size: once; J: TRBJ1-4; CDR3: CASSRLPGAVGEKLFF; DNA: TGTGCCAGCAGCCGTCTTCCAGGGGCCGTAGGGGAAAAACTGTTTTTT
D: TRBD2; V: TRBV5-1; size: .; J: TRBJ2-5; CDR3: CASSSLAGAETQYF; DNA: TGCGCCAGCAGCTCCTTGGCGGGAGCGGAGACCCAGTACTTC
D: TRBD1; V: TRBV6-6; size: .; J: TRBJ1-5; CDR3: CATTSRGNQPQHF; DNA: TGTGCCACCACAAGCAGGGGGAATCAGCCCCAGCATTTT
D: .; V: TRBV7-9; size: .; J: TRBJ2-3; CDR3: CASSLGVATDTQYF; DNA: TGTGCCAGCAGCTTAGGTGTGGCCACGGATACGCAGTATTTT
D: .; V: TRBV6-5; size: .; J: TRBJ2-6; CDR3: CASSLSGANVLTF; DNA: TGTGCCAGCAGCCTCTCTGGGGCCAACGTCCTGACTTTC
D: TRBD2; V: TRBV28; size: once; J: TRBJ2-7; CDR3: CASRGGRGLAGDYEQYF; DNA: TGTGCCAGCAGGGGTGGGAGGGGACTAGCGGGTGACTACGAGCAGTACTTC
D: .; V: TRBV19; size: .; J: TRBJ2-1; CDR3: CASSQGSYNEQFF; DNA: TGTGCCAGTAGTCAGGGGTCCTACAATGAGCAGTTCTTC
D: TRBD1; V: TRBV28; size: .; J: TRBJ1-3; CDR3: CASSLDRGSGNTIYF; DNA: TGTGCCAGCAGTTTGGACAGGGGGTCTGGAAACACCATATATTTT
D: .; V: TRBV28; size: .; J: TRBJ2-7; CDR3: CASGTRQGLRVRGALYEQYF; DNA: TGTGCCAGCGGTACCCGACAGGGATTGAGAGTTCGCGGGGCGCTCTACGAGCAGTACTTC
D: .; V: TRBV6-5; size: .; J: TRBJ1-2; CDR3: CASSYSSAGDYGYTF; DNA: TGTGCCAGCAGTTACTCGAGCGCGGGAGACTATGGCTACACCTTC
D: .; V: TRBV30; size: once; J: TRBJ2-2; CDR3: CASGRGPTGELFF; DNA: TGTGCCTCCGGGCGGGGACCAACTGGGGAGCTGTTTTTT
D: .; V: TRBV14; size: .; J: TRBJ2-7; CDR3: CASSQVDQGHEQYF; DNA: TGTGCCAGCAGCCAAGTGGACCAGGGCCACGAGCAGTACTTC
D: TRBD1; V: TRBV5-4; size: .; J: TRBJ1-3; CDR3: CASRRDSGVGNTIYF; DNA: TGTGCCAGCAGGCGGGACAGCGGAGTCGGGAACACCATATATTTT
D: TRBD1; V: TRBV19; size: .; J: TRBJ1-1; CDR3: CASIPRDRGAEAFF; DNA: TGTGCCAGTATCCCCCGGGACAGGGGAGCTGAAGCTTTCTTT
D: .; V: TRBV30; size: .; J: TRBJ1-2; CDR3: CAWLARSDYGYTF; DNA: TGTGCCTGGCTTGCTCGTTCAGACTATGGCTACACCTTC
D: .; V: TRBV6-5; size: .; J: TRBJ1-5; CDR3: CASSYRGNQPQHF; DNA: TGTGCCAGCAGTTACAGGGGAAATCAGCCCCAGCATTTT
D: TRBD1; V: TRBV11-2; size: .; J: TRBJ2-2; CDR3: CASSRYNPGTGRTGELFF; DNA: TGTGCCAGCAGCCGATATAATCCCGGGACAGGGCGCACCGGGGAGCTGTTTTTT
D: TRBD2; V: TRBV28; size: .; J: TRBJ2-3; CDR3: CATLAGARDTQYF; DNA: TGTGCCACTCTAGCGGGAGCGCGAGATACGCAGTATTTT
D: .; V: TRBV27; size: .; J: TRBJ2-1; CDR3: CASSLRTVYNEQFF; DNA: TGTGCCAGCAGTCTCCGAACAGTCTACAATGAGCAGTTCTTC
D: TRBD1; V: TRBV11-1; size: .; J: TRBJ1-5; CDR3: CASSLGQEGQPQHF; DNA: TGTGCCAGCAGCTTGGGACAGGAGGGTCAGCCCCAGCATTTT
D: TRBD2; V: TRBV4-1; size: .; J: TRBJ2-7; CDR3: CASSRELAGGPREQYF; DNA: TGCGCCAGCAGCCGGGAACTAGCGGGAGGGCCGCGGGAGCAGTACTTC
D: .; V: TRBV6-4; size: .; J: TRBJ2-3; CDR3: CASSARGAATDTQYF; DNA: TGTGCCAGCAGTGCCAGGGGGGCGGCCACAGATACGCAGTATTTT
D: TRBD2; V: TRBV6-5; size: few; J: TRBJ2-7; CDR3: CASGRGSYEQYF; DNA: TGTGCCAGCGGGAGGGGATCCTACGAGCAGTACTTC
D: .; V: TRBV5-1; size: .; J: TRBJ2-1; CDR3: CASSPGLSGQAYNEQFF; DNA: TGCGCCAGCAGCCCGGGACTTAGCGGACAAGCCTACAATGAGCAGTTCTTC
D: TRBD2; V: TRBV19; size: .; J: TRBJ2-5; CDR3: CASSRGLAFYETQYF; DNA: TGTGCCAGTAGTAGGGGACTAGCGTTCTACGAGACCCAGTACTTC
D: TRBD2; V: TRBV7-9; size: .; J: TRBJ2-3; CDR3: CASSPLGRERSTDTQYF; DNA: TGTGCCAGCAGCCCCCTGGGGCGGGAGAGGAGCACAGATACGCAGTATTTT
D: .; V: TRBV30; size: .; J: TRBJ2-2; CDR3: CACTGNTGELFF; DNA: TGTGCCTGCACAGGGAACACCGGGGAGCTGTTTTTT
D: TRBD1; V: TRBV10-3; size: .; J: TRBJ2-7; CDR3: CAISDPTRTGGFLSGIGYSEQYF; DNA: TGTGCCATCAGTGACCCGACCCGGACAGGGGGCTTCCTAAGCGGGATCGGCTACTCGGAGCAGTACTTC
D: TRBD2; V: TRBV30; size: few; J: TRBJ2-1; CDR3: CAWSEGLAGLSSYNEQFF; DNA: TGTGCCTGGAGTGAGGGACTAGCGGGTCTTAGCTCCTACAATGAGCAGTTCTTC
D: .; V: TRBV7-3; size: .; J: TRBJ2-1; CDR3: CASALVGREKLGQFF; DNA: TGTGCCAGTGCCCTCGTGGGACGGGAGAAATTAGGGCAGTTCTTC
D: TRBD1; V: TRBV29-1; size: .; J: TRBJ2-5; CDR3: CSARGTVLFQETQYF; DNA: TGCAGCGCACGAGGGACAGTCCTATTCCAAGAGACCCAGTACTTC
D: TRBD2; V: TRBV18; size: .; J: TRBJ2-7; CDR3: CASSPVTSGRGNEQYF; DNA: TGTGCCAGCTCACCCGTGACTAGCGGGAGGGGGAACGAGCAGTACTTC
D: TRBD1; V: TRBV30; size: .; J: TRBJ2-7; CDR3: CAWSDDPGQSSEQYF; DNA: TGTGCCTGGAGCGACGACCCGGGACAGAGTTCCGAGCAGTACTTC
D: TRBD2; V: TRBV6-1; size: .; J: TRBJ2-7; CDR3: CASRGTSVFYEQYF; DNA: TGTGCCAGCAGGGGGACTAGCGTTTTCTACGAGCAGTACTTC
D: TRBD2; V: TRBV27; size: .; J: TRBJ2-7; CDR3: CASSSGTSSSYEQYF; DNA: TGTGCCAGCAGTTCCGGGACTAGTTCTTCCTACGAGCAGTACTTC
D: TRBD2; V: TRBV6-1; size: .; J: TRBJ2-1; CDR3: CASSEFGSGRVNNEQFF; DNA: TGTGCCAGCAGTGAATTTGGGAGCGGGAGGGTTAACAATGAGCAGTTCTTC
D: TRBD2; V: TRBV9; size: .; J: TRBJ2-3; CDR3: CASSAKGGGRTDTQYF; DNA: TGTGCCAGCAGCGCCAAGGGGGGCGGGAGGACAGATACGCAGTATTTT
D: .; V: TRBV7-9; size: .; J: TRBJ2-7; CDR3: CASSSRDSASYEQYF; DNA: TGTGCCAGCAGCTCCCGGGACTCCGCCTCCTACGAGCAGTACTTC
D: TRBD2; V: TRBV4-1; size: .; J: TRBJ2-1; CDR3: CASSQVLAGGTFNEQFF; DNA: TGCGCCAGCAGCCAAGTACTAGCGGGAGGTACGTTCAATGAGCAGTTCTTC
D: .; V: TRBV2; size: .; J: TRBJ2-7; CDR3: CAKTDSRGSYEQYF; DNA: TGTGCCAAAACGGACTCCAGGGGCTCCTACGAGCAGTACTTC
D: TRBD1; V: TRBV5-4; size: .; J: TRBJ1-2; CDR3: CASSTVTGGYGYTF; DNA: TGTGCCAGCAGCACCGTTACAGGGGGCTATGGCTACACCTTC
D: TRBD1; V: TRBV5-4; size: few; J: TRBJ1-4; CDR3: CASSPGQGLGEKLFF; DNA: TGTGCCAGCAGCCCCGGACAGGGTTTAGGAGAAAAACTGTTTTTT
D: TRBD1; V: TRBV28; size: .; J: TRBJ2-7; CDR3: CASRGTGGSYEQYF; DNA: TGTGCCAGCAGGGGGACAGGGGGTTCCTACGAGCAGTACTTC